A selection of T cell receptor beta chains follows, all from one sample in a study of shared clonotypes between healthy human individuals. The protocol was immunoSEQ multiplex PCR, while the TCRdb copy is restricted to in-frame clones and leaves out a portion. Of 1,500,000 or so clones in the sample, 98% to 99% were seen once. Material for sequencing was naive CD4+ T cells sorted from blood. These receptors all stem from a man aged 25-45 years in good health. The conserved cysteine and the conserved F or W are not part of the CDR3 here. Fields, in order: J gene, V gene, CDR3 protein.

TRBJ2-3,TRBV5-5,ASSLGQGTTDTQY
TRBJ2-7,TRBV14,ASSSRMGATYEQY
TRBJ2-3,TRBV2,ASSEAPGFTDTQY
TRBJ2-3,TRBV18,ASSPLTGRTDTQY
TRBJ2-1,TRBV29-1,SVVMDSITFDSYNEQF
TRBJ2-1,TRBV15,ATSRAGRLAYNEQF
TRBJ1-1,TRBV14,ASSLRQHLNTEAF
TRBJ2-7,TRBV19,ASGRAGVRYEQY
TRBJ1-2,TRBV5-1,ASRGDNYGYT
TRBJ1-1,TRBV4-3,ASSLKATGVENTEAF
TRBJ1-1,TRBV7-9,ASSQTGGPSNTEAF
TRBJ2-7,TRBV25-1,ARLVAGKYEQY
TRBJ2-3,TRBV10-3,AISPPGRGTDTQY
TRBJ1-1,TRBV7-9,ASSAGRTEAF
TRBJ2-4,TRBV7-8,ASSPRETLAKNIQY
TRBJ2-2,TRBV5-1,ASSGHRDVNTGELF
TRBJ2-7,TRBV19,ASSIQGPYEQY
TRBJ2-3,TRBV10-3,AISEPSDTQY
TRBJ1-1,TRBV27,ASSLVRGQGPTEAF
TRBJ2-7,TRBV29-1,SVVGAYEQY
TRBJ2-1,TRBV5-1,ASSQTSGTYNEQF
TRBJ2-6,TRBV11-2,ASSSLGGSGANVLT
TRBJ2-7,TRBV14,ASSQSLLAGAYEQY
TRBJ1-2,TRBV19,ASAGQNYGYT
TRBJ1-1,TRBV4-2,ASSQEGGFTEAF
TRBJ1-1,TRBV25-1,ASSELGAANTEAF
TRBJ2-2,TRBV14,ASSLHLPGTRSGELF
TRBJ2-5,TRBV14,ASSRIRGGGQETQY
TRBJ1-3,TRBV18,ASAGGSGNTIY